The source of this T cell receptor beta chain is a study of shared clonotypes between healthy human individuals (dated by TCRdb to 2020 to 2022). Context from the whole study: Two women and a few men aged 18 to 49 years were included in the cohort. The study deeply sequenced blood TCR repertoires of five healthy adults to estimate repertoire size and the extent of clonotype sharing between individuals. Libraries were prepared and TCR repertoires were sequenced by different laboratories using diverse techniques, in order to increase sequencing depth and limit assay-specific biases. Per donor, leukapheresis produced somewhere between about 0.94 and 9.5 billion PBMCs.

General findings and caveats noted by the study authors: The genetic and exposure-history diversity represented was limited by the small number of donors. Sampling was restricted to blood, and TCR repertoires in tissues likely differ from the TCR repertoires found in blood. Pairwise subsampling led to the expectation that sequencing depth would affect the degree of clonotype sharing among donors.

Of note for this clone: The antigen this receptor binds is unknown. No qualities accompany the bases; no much larger clone lies one base away.

The donors were healthy, HIV-negative adults who had no recently reported acute infections or vaccinations. Every donor was a Caucasian adult residing in Nashville, Tennessee, USA. For unsorted samples, about 90 million PBMCs were counted, and genomic DNA was extracted using the QIAamp DNA Blood Mini kit. Blood was collected by leukapheresis, and PBMCs were isolated by Ficoll-Histopaque density gradient centrifugation and then cryopreserved in liquid nitrogen vapor phase. Spanning cysteine to phenylalanine, the CDR3 consists of 14 amino acids. Kept here is only the CDR3 DNA, which spans 42 bases and is read in frame from base 1. As encoded in the germline V gene, CDR1 is SGHVS while CDR2 is FQNEAQ. Trimming leaves V shorter by 3 bases and J shorter by 6 bases, with the junction holding 7 bases beyond the gene matches. Using the deep immunoSEQ assay, multiplex PCR amplified TCR CDR3 regions from genomic DNA. Extracted genomic DNA from each cell subset was distributed evenly across all wells of several immunoSEQ 96-well plates, and each plate was treated as a replicate. For unsorted PBMC, each replicate PCR was loaded with roughly 330 ng genomic DNA, equivalent to 25,000 to 35,000 T cell genomes. Ten immunoSEQ deep assay plates were used to sequence unsorted PBMC genomic DNA. Purified libraries were measured with a Qubit 3.0 fluorometer, size-checked on a Bioanalyzer 2100, and measured again with the KAPA Library Quantification kit. A separate single-read 150-cycle Illumina NextSeq 550 flow cell was used to sequence each immunoSEQ 96-well plate. In the original analysis: Because only junctional sequences without quality scores were contained in the immunoSEQ output, filtering matching that applied to full-length reads could not be performed. Sequences were annotated with PyIR, a Python wrapper for IgBLAST v1.9, using IMGT germline references to assign V/J genes and CDR3. Reads with weak V/J assignments (E-value above 1e-6), missing CDR3, stop codons, out-of-frame junctions, or ambiguous translated residues were removed. V3J clonotypes were defined as sequences sharing the same inferred V gene, J gene, and CDR3 amino acid sequence. To compute the percentage overlap between repertoires, the number of shared unique clonotypes was divided by the size of the smaller repertoire. Richness of each repertoire was evaluated using RTK rarefaction, the Chao1 estimator, and Recon v2.1 estimates of unobserved clonotypes. The source is immuneACCESS, and TCRdb retained only in-frame sequences with V and J called. Part of the clones is not carried over; for the studies checked, unresolved V genes explain less than half of this, and the remainder is unexplained. The V and J calls and clone size are taken from that table; D and trimming were inferred from the DNA. Present in this sample are hundreds of thousands of clones, more than 70% of which were seen just once. Around 11% of the sample goes to the ten largest clones.

Material: PBMCs. Recombination linked TRBV7-8 to TRBJ2-7; TRBD1 aligns with 8 central bases. This receptor was identified in a woman aged 40 to 50 in good health. Some clones in this sample may be carry-over from other donors' samples. The CDR3: CASSLQGAGVEQYF. The bases are TGTGCCAGCAGCTTGCAGGGGGCAGGGGTCGAGCAGTACTTC. The full variable domain, completed from the reference TRBV7-8 and TRBJ2-7 proteins outside the CDR3, reads GAGVSQSPRYKVAKRGQDVALRCDPISGHVSLFWYQQALGQGPEFLTYFQNEAQLDKSGLPSDRFFAERPEGSVSTLKIQRTQQEDSAVYLCASSLQGAGVEQYFGPGTRLTVT.